The 25 T cell receptor beta chains presented below share a single source sample, sequenced in a study of shared clonotypes between healthy human individuals. Libraries were prepared by immunoSEQ multiplex PCR; TCRdb keeps only in-frame clonotypes and omits some of them. This table has just over 2,000,000 clones, 85% to 95% appearing once. The sequenced sample consisted of naive CD4+ T cells sorted from blood. Stated subset: CD45RA+ positively selected. These receptors were obtained from a man aged 18-30 years in good health.

This clone was recorded only once. This chain uses TRBV5-1 with TRBJ1-1; TRBD1 matches at 9 bases. This CDR3 comprises 15 residues. With V trimmed by 4 bases and J by 5 bases, 9 bases remained unmatched. From germline, CDR1 is SGHRS and CDR2 YFSETQ. The CDR3 bases are TGCGCCAGCAGCAAAACAGGGGGCGCGGGGACTGAAGCTTTCTTT. It encodes CASSKTGGAGTEAFF.

This clone is a singleton in its sample. The chain links TRBV27 to TRBJ2-4, with 8 bases lining up with TRBD1. This CDR3 comprises 15 residues. The J segment lost 9 bases and the V segment lost 2 bases, leaving 9 bases of the junction unmatched. Per germline, CDR1 MNHEY and CDR2 SMNVEV (reference sequence). The CDR3 DNA follows: TGTGCCAGCAGTTTACCGGACCAGGGGGCTGGCATTCAGTACTTC. Translation: CASSLPDQGAGIQYF.

In the case of this clone: The same CDR3 can be traced to other DNA sequences in this sample. The chain combines TRBV11-2 with TRBJ2-7; 9 nucleotides line up with TRBD2. Per the germline V gene, CDR1 is SGHAT and CDR2 is FQNNGV. Trimming at V came to 2 bases and at J to 2 bases, leaving 1 base not matched to a gene. This CDR3 contains 14 residues. The CDR3 sequence is CASSLLAGAYEQYF. The CDR3 nucleotides read TGTGCCAGCAGCTTATTAGCGGGAGCCTACGAGCAGTACTTC.

V and J are TRBV28 and TRBJ2-3; no clear D gene. V was pared by 2 bases and J by 0 bases, with 12 bases between. The CDR3 runs 16 residues. Germline lookup yields CDR1 MDHEN and CDR2 SYDVKM. The CDR3 spells CASSLIGSDSTDTQYF. The DNA for the CDR3 is TGTGCCAGCAGTTTAATAGGGTCAGATAGCACAGATACGCAGTATTTT.

The chain joins TRBV29-1 to TRBJ2-7, with D possibly matching TRBD1 (5 bases). V lost 6 bases to trimming and J lost 0 bases, with 9 bases between them. Germline CDR1 SQVTM, CDR2 ANQGSEA. This CDR3 has 12 amino acids. CDR3 coding DNA: TGCAGCGTACAGGTACCCTCCTACGAGCAGTACTTC. It specifies CSVQVPSYEQYF.

This chain links TRBV29-1 with TRBJ2-3; D gene ambiguous. V was trimmed by 8 bases and J by 1 base, leaving 16 bases between them. The germline CDR1 and CDR2 sequences are SQVTM and ANQGSEA. The CDR3 covers 14 residues. This CDR3 reads CSTTNPWGTDTQYF. In DNA, the CDR3 is TGCAGCACCACCAACCCATGGGGCACAGATACGCAGTATTTT.

The CDR3 protein is CASSPIQQNQGLGGYTF. The CDR3 DNA follows: TGTGCCAGCTCACCAATTCAACAAAACCAGGGGTTGGGTGGCTACACCTTC. The chain has TRBV18 and TRBJ1-2, with D maybe TRBD1 (6 bases). This CDR3 region has 17 residues. Germline V gene lookup returns CDR1 KGHSH and CDR2 LQKENI. V shed 2 bases and J shed 7 bases, with 23 bases lying between them.

The V call is TRBV28, the J call TRBJ1-5, with 11 bases matching TRBD1. The CDR3 extends over 15 amino acids. CDR1 is MDHEN and CDR2 is SYDVKM in the germline V gene. The V and J ends lost 8 bases and 2 bases, in that order; junction bases with no gene match: 5. CDR3 protein: CASRTGGLGNQPQHF. As DNA, the CDR3 is TGTGCCAGCCGGACAGGGGGCTTGGGCAATCAGCCCCAGCATTTT.

The chain carries TRBV5-6 and TRBJ2-3; D possibly corresponds to TRBD2 (5 bases). Between the trimmed V and J ends, which lost 2 bases and 4 bases, there was a span of 14 bases. Germline loops: CDR1 SGHDT, CDR2 YYEEEE. The CDR3 contains 15 residues. The CDR3 here is CASSFSAQYADTQYF. CDR3 nucleotides: TGTGCCAGCAGCTTTAGCGCTCAATACGCAGATACGCAGTATTTT.

The rearrangement joins TRBV7-2 to TRBJ2-1, with D possibly TRBD1 on 5 matching bases. V was pared by 6 bases and J by 9 bases, with 15 bases between. This CDR3 contains 13 residues. Germline V CDR1 and CDR2: SGHTA, FQGNSA. The CDR3 nucleotides read TGTGCCAGCAGGTTTTTTGTAGACAGTGAGCAGTTCTTC. Encoded protein: CASRFFVDSEQFF.

The chain employs TRBV11-2 and TRBJ2-2; 9 bases line up with TRBD1. This CDR3 region has 16 residues. The V and J ends lost 3 bases and 7 bases, in that order; junction bases with no gene match: 9. Germline V lookup: CDR1 SGHAT, CDR2 FQNNGV. CDR3 DNA: TGTGCCAGCAGCTTCACAGGGGGCCAAGGATACGGGGAGCTGTTTTTT. It yields the protein CASSFTGGQGYGELFF.

This chain uses TRBV6-1 with TRBJ1-2; the D is unclear. The CDR3 extends over 13 amino acids. Germline loops: CDR1 MNHNS, CDR2 SASEGT. V was cut by 2 bases and J by 8 bases, with 12 bases left in between. The CDR3 sequence: CASSELTSWGYTF. The CDR3 DNA reads TGTGCCAGCAGTGAACTTACCTCGTGGGGCTACACCTTC.

V and J are TRBV29-1 and TRBJ2-7, with 12 bases aligning to TRBD1. The junction had 7 bases not matched to a gene; V was cut back by 6 bases and J by 4 bases. Germline V gene lookup returns CDR1 SQVTM and CDR2 ANQGSEA. There are 14 residues in the CDR3. CDR3: CSVLGGQGAYEQYF. Here the CDR3 DNA reads TGCAGCGTGCTGGGGGGACAGGGGGCTTACGAGCAGTACTTC.

The V gene is TRBV5-1, the J gene TRBJ2-7; maybe TRBD1 (6 bases). This CDR3 spans 14 amino acids. Germline CDR1 and CDR2: SGHRS and YFSETQ. With 1 base removed from V and 2 bases from J, the gap between germline ends came to 10 bases. CDR3 sequence reads: CASSLLEGAYEQYF. The DNA for the CDR3 is TGCGCCAGCAGCTTGCTTGAGGGGGCCTACGAGCAGTACTTC.

The chain uses TRBV6-1 and TRBJ2-2; D perhaps matches TRBD2 (6 bases). Trimming removed 6 bases at V and 11 bases at J, with 16 bases between. The CDR3 has 13 amino acids. Germline values: CDR1 MNHNS, CDR2 SASEGT. As DNA, the CDR3 is TGTGCCAGCAGCGGGGGACCCCTCGAAGAGCTGTTTTTT. It specifies CASSGGPLEELFF.

The CDR3 here is CASSEAPSATEAFF. For the CDR3, the DNA is TGTGCCAGCAGTGAAGCTCCCTCCGCCACTGAAGCTTTCTTT. J is TRBJ1-1 and V is TRBV2; D ambiguous. The CDR3 loop spans 14 amino acids. Trimming left V 0 bases short and J 4 bases short, with 9 bases between. CDR1 and CDR2 from the germline V gene are SNHLY and FYNNEI.

The chain employs TRBV19 and TRBJ2-1; no reliable D call. Per the germline V gene, CDR1 is LNHDA and CDR2 is SQIVND (reference sequence). Deletions cut 7 bases from V and 0 bases from J, with 13 bases between. The CDR3 runs to 15 residues. The CDR3 nucleotides read TGTGCCAGTACCACTGACGTAAGCTCCTACAATGAGCAGTTCTTC. Protein sequence: CASTTDVSSYNEQFF.

This clone is a singleton in its sample. J is TRBJ2-7 and V is TRBV13; 13 bases align to TRBD2. The CDR3 length is 16 residues. V lost 2 bases and J lost 6; bases outside the gene matches: 7. Germline CDR1 is PRHDT and CDR2 is FYEKMQ (reference sequence). For the CDR3, the DNA is TGTGCCAGCAGCTTACGTCGACTAGCGGGAGGCGGCGAGCAGTACTTC. Protein: CASSLRRLAGGGEQYF.

The chain combines TRBV12-5 with TRBJ1-5; maybe TRBD1 (5 bases). The CDR3 length is 14 residues. The V gene's germline CDR1 is LGHNT and CDR2 FRNRAP. Trimming took 1 base from V and 6 from J, leaving 10 bases between them. The CDR3 here is CASGLGGTGQPQHF. In DNA form, the CDR3 reads TGTGCTAGTGGTTTGGGGGGGACGGGTCAGCCCCAGCATTTT.

The CDR3 sequence: CASSLVGTSGSPYEQYF. The CDR3, as DNA: TGTGCCAGCAGCTTAGTAGGAACTAGCGGGAGCCCCTACGAGCAGTACTTC. The J gene is TRBJ2-7, the V gene TRBV7-2; 11 nucleotides agree with TRBD2. Germline CDR1 SGHTA, CDR2 FQGNSA. After removal of 1 base from V and 2 bases from J, the junction contained 7 bases not matched to a gene. The CDR3 has 17 amino acids.

In regard to this clone: The same CDR3 is also encoded by other DNA sequences in this sample. This chain connects TRBV18 to TRBJ2-7, with a weak D call TRBD2 (5 bases). Germline assignment: CDR1 KGHSH and CDR2 LQKENI. The CDR3 spans 12 residues. Trimming pared 6 bases from V and 0 bases from J, leaving 6 bases between. The DNA for the CDR3 is TGTGCCAGCTCCCGGGACTCCTACGAGCAGTACTTC. Amino acid sequence: CASSRDSYEQYF. Variable domain in full (rest from reference TRBV18 and TRBJ2-7): NAGVMQNPRHLVRRRGQEARLRCSPMKGHSHVYWYRQLPEEGLKFMVYLQKENIIDESGMPKERFSAEFPKEGPSILRIQQVVRGDSAAYFCASSRDSYEQYFGPGTRLTVT.

The genes are TRBV10-1 and TRBJ1-1; perhaps TRBD1 as D (6 bases). V lost 3 bases and J lost 0, with 11 bases in between. This CDR3 has 15 residues. CDR1 and CDR2 (germline): WNHNN, SYGVQD (reference sequence). CDR3 DNA: TGCGCCAGCAGTGACGGACAGCTCATGAACACTGAAGCTTTCTTT. Its translation is CASSDGQLMNTEAFF.

As concerns this clone: Within the sample, other DNA sequences also encode this same CDR3. The J gene is TRBJ1-3, the V gene TRBV18; no firm D call. Trimming cost V 3 bases and J 0 bases, with 6 bases left between them. Germline lookup yields CDR1 KGHSH and CDR2 LQKENI. There are 14 residues in the CDR3. The CDR3 spells CASSPAGSGNTIYF. CDR3 coding DNA: TGTGCCAGCTCACCGGCAGGCTCTGGAAACACCATATATTTT.

Remarks on this clone: Other DNA sequences in this sample translate to the same CDR3. This chain connects TRBV27 to TRBJ2-7; 7 bases map to TRBD2. The junction had 5 bases not matched to a gene; V was cut back by 3 bases and J by 0 bases. This CDR3 is built from 15 residues. Germline V gene lookup returns CDR1 MNHEY and CDR2 SMNVEV (reference sequence). CDR3 region: CASSFSSGSSYEQYF. As DNA, the CDR3 is TGTGCCAGCAGTTTTTCTAGCGGCAGCTCCTACGAGCAGTACTTC.

The rearrangement links TRBV6-5 to TRBJ2-5; TRBD1 agrees at 9 bases. Germline lookup yields CDR1 MNHEY and CDR2 SVGAGI. The J segment lost 5 bases and the V segment lost 6 bases, leaving 7 bases of the junction unmatched. This CDR3 has 14 amino acids. The CDR3: CASRHRGRTETQYF. CDR3 bases: TGTGCCAGCAGACACAGGGGGCGCACGGAGACCCAGTACTTC.